This T cell receptor beta chain was documented in a study of T cells after yellow fever vaccination. This clonotype has more than one count but fewer than ten. Its antigen is still unknown. TCR cDNA, made by 5'RACE template switching, carried an added universal primer site and UMIs. Using its own MiXCR run on the 5' RACE reads, TCRdb lists one record per CDR3 protein. This sample has roughly 340,000 distinct CDR3 sequences, with approximately 9% found just once. Study outcomes and limitations: The appearance of a small share of clonotypes in both CD4 and CD8 compartments was observed.

CDR3 length: 13 amino acids. The germline CDR1 and CDR2 sequences are SGDLS and YYNGEE. The V segment lost 5 bases and the J segment 4 bases; nucleotides outside the gene matches: 4. The V gene is TRBV9, the J gene TRBJ2-3; 7 bases are a match to TRBD2. The sequence was obtained from a man between 18 and 35 years old who received the YFV17D yellow fever vaccine. The input for sequencing was PBMCs, taken on the day of the first yellow fever vaccination. CDR3 sequence (DNA): TGTGCCAGCAGAGCGGGGAGTGCAGATACGCAGTATTTT. This gives the protein CASRAGSADTQYF.